What follows are 23 T cell receptor beta chains derived from one specimen sequenced in a study of T cell responses to AZD1222 COVID-19 vaccine (dated by TCRdb to about 2021). Receptor amplification or capture employed the immunoSEQ multiplex PCR assay. In its TCRdb copy, this immuneACCESS table keeps in-frame sequences only and misses some clones. Where compared with another copy, unresolved V genes explain less than half of these, and the others have no known cause. A total of 150,000 or so clones appear in this sample, about 92% of them only once. The top ten constitute 1.5% to 2% of the sample. This specimen's time point label, interpreted: baseline before first vaccination. The sequencing here drew on peripheral blood, taken on day 0 of AZD1222 vaccination. The receptors derive from an adult in good health.

V is TRBV18 and J is TRBJ1-2, with D possibly matching TRBD1 (6 bases). Germline V gene sequence: CDR1 KGHSH, CDR2 LQKENI. This CDR3 is built from 13 residues. Between the trimmed V and J ends, which lost 3 bases and 3 bases, there was a span of 8 bases. The CDR3 here is CASSPAGDYGYTF. CDR3 in DNA: TGTGCCAGCTCACCTGCAGGGGACTATGGCTACACCTTC.

V and J are TRBV7-2 and TRBJ1-1, with D tentatively TRBD1 (5 bases). V lost 1 base and J lost 6, with 15 bases in between. Germline CDR1 reads SGHTA; CDR2 reads FQGNSA. The CDR3 is 15 amino acids. The CDR3 region has the DNA TGTGCCAGCAGCTTAGGGGCAGGGCGGTTCGCTGAAGCTTTCTTT. Its translation is CASSLGAGRFAEAFF.

This rearrangement joins TRBV24-1 to TRBJ2-3; the match to TRBD1 covers 7 bases. The V segment lost 0 bases and the J segment 0 bases; nucleotides outside the gene matches: 2. The CDR3 consists of 16 residues. The germline gives CDR1 KGHDR, CDR2 SFDVKD. The CDR3 DNA reads TGTGCCACCAGTGATTTGAGGGACAGCAGCACAGATACGCAGTATTTT. Residues: CATSDLRDSSTDTQYF.

The chain couples TRBV27 to TRBJ1-2; D might be TRBD1 (6 bases). Germline assignment: CDR1 MNHEY and CDR2 SMNVEV (reference sequence). This CDR3 is built from 14 residues. V gave up 2 bases and J gave up 4 bases, with 11 bases separating them. CDR3 protein: CASSLAQGPYGYTF. In DNA, the CDR3 is TGTGCCAGCAGTTTAGCACAGGGCCCCTATGGCTACACCTTC.

The chain couples TRBV4-3 to TRBJ1-2, with D unclear. V was cut by 4 bases and J by 4 bases, with 13 bases left in between. CDR3 size: 14 residues. CDR1 is LGHNA and CDR2 is YSLEER in the germline V gene. CDR3 bases: TGCGCCAGCAGCCGCCTCGGAAGTTTCTATGGCTACACCTTC. Protein sequence: CASSRLGSFYGYTF.

The chain employs TRBV5-1 and TRBJ2-7; 8 nucleotides align to TRBD1. This CDR3 is 16 amino acids long. Germline V gives CDR1 SGHRS, CDR2 YFSETQ. Unmatched junction bases numbered 11, after V lost 0 bases and J lost 6 bases. CDR3 in DNA: TGCGCCAGCAGCTTGGCGACCACAGGGGGTACGGGCGAGCAGTACTTC. Translated: CASSLATTGGTGEQYF.

This chain joins TRBV28 and TRBJ2-6, with a weak D call TRBD1 (6 bases). Germline lookup yields CDR1 MDHEN and CDR2 SYDVKM. The CDR3 is 15 residues long. Trimming removed 3 bases at V and 9 bases at J, with 15 bases between. The chain's CDR3 is CASSFSQGLVNVLTF. The CDR3 DNA follows: TGTGCCAGCAGTTTTTCGCAGGGGTTGGTCAACGTCCTGACTTTC.

The chain has TRBV5-5 and TRBJ2-7; TRBD1 matches at 9 bases. Germline V lookup: CDR1 SGHKS, CDR2 YYEKEE (reference sequence). This CDR3 region has 15 residues. V trimming: 3 bases; J trimming: 0 bases; junction bases outside the gene matches: 4. The CDR3 DNA reads TGTGCCAGCAGCTCTGGACAGGGGACCTCCTACGAGCAGTACTTC. Its translation is CASSSGQGTSYEQYF.

This clone was counted a single time. The genes are TRBV2 and TRBJ2-3; TRBD2 aligns across 14 bases. CDR3 length: 17 residues. Germline V gene data show CDR1 as SNHLY and CDR2 as FYNNEI. The V gene end was trimmed by 7 bases and the J gene end by 1 base; junction bases not matched to a gene: 7. Written as DNA, the CDR3 is TGTGCCAGCACCCCACCGGGACTAGCGGGGGGCACAGATACGCAGTATTTT. Its translation is CASTPPGLAGGTDTQYF.

The J gene is TRBJ2-2, the V gene TRBV5-1; TRBD1 matches 7 bases. The CDR3 runs 16 residues. Germline lookup yields CDR1 SGHRS and CDR2 YFSETQ. V shed 2 bases, J shed 6 bases, and the junction held 10 bases outside the gene matches. CDR3 loop: CASSFRGGAIPGELFF. Written as DNA, the CDR3 is TGCGCCAGCAGCTTCAGAGGGGGCGCAATTCCCGGGGAGCTGTTTTTT.

The chain uses TRBV28 and TRBJ1-1; 7 nucleotides match TRBD1. Unmatched junction bases numbered 5, after V lost 3 bases and J lost 1 base. This CDR3 contains 15 residues. Germline CDR1 and CDR2: MDHEN and SYDVKM. DNA of the CDR3: TGTGCCAGCAGTTTTTCTGGGACAGAGAACACTGAAGCTTTCTTT. This translates into CASSFSGTENTEAFF.

The gene calls are TRBV5-1 and TRBJ2-5; 9 bases line up with TRBD2. There are 13 residues in the CDR3. Looked up from germline, CDR1 is SGHRS and CDR2 is YFSETQ. V trimming: 7 bases; J trimming: 5 bases; junction bases outside the gene matches: 6. The CDR3 nucleotides read TGCGCCAGCGGCGGGGGGGCCAGGGAGACCCAGTACTTC. It translates to CASGGGARETQYF. The whole variable domain, remainder taken from reference TRBV5-1 and TRBJ2-5, is KAGVTQTPRYLIKTRGQQVTLSCSPISGHRSVSWYQQTPGQGLQFLFEYFSETQRNKGNFPGRFSGRQFSNSRSEMNVSTLELGDSALYLCASGGGARETQYFGPGTRLLVL.

With regard to this clone: Other DNA variants within this sample encode the same CDR3. This chain joins TRBV7-3 and TRBJ2-5, with 7 bases matching TRBD1. This CDR3 region has 12 residues. The V gene end was trimmed by 2 bases and the J gene end by 8 bases; junction bases not matched to a gene: 2. Germline V gene lookup returns CDR1 SGHTA and CDR2 FQGTGA. CDR3 loop: CASSLPGGTQYF. The DNA of the CDR3 is TGTGCCAGCAGCTTACCAGGGGGAACCCAGTACTTC. The whole variable domain, filled in from reference TRBV7-3 and TRBJ2-5, reads GAGVSQTPSNKVTEKGKYVELRCDPISGHTALYWYRQSLGQGPEFLIYFQGTGAADDSGLPNDRFFAVRPEGSVSTLKIQRTERGDSAVYLCASSLPGGTQYFGPGTRLLVL.

The chain is built from TRBV25-1 and TRBJ1-4, with D possibly TRBD1 on 5 matching bases. CDR1 and CDR2 (germline): MGHDK, SYGVNS. The germline V and J ends were trimmed by 4 bases and 8 bases, with 5 bases remaining between them. The CDR3 totals 11 residues. CDR3 sequence: CASSAGEKLFF. In nucleotides, the CDR3 is TGTGCCAGCAGTGCAGGGGAAAAACTGTTTTTT.

The chain carries TRBV5-1 and TRBJ1-6, with a tentative D call TRBD1 (5 bases). Germline-derived CDR1 and CDR2 are SGHRS and YFSETQ. Deletions cut 5 bases from V and 5 bases from J, with 17 bases between. The CDR3 has 16 amino acids. The CDR3 here is CASRQGAGTNNSPLHF. In DNA, the CDR3 is TGCGCCAGCAGGCAAGGGGCAGGGACTAATAATTCACCCCTCCACTTT.

The V call is TRBV19, the J call TRBJ2-5; D is undetermined. V lost 2 bases, J lost 5 bases, and 12 bases lay in between. Germline-derived CDR1 and CDR2 are LNHDA and SQIVND (reference sequence). This CDR3 is 14 amino acids long. CDR3 residues: CASSISGYLETQYF. The CDR3 DNA reads as TGTGCCAGTAGTATATCAGGATATCTGGAGACCCAGTACTTC.

V gene TRBV10-2 combines with J gene TRBJ2-3; 7 bases agree with TRBD1. Germline-derived CDR1 and CDR2 are WSHSY and SAAADI. This CDR3 has 13 residues. The V segment lost 10 bases and the J segment 6 bases; nucleotides outside the gene matches: 10. In DNA, the CDR3 is TGCGCCACCCAGGGGGTACGATCGGATACGCAGTATTTT. Amino acid sequence: CATQGVRSDTQYF.

The V call is TRBV5-1, the J call TRBJ1-1; weak D call: TRBD1 (5 bases). Trimming left V 3 bases short and J 1 base short, with 10 bases between. This CDR3 has 14 amino acids. CDR1 and CDR2 from the germline V gene are SGHRS and YFSETQ. CDR3 bases: TGCGCCAGCAGCTGGGGTGGGGCGAACACTGAAGCTTTCTTT. It encodes CASSWGGANTEAFF.

The J gene is TRBJ2-5, the V gene TRBV23-1; D may match TRBD1 or TRBD2 (6 bases each). TRBV23-1 is sorted into the ORF group, with uncertain function. The CDR3 runs to 16 residues. The germline V and J ends were trimmed by 1 base and 5 bases, with 17 bases remaining between them. CDR3 sequence (DNA): TGCGCCAGCAGTCAATGGATCGGGGGCGCGGAGGAGACCCAGTACTTC. It yields the protein CASSQWIGGAEETQYF.

The chain links TRBV10-3 to TRBJ2-7; perhaps TRBD1 as D (5 bases). The germline CDR1 and CDR2 sequences are ENHRY and SYGVKD. The V end was cut by 10 bases, the J end by 3 bases, with 10 bases between. The CDR3 has 11 amino acids. This CDR3 is CATRVGYEQYF. In DNA, the CDR3 is TGTGCCACCAGGGTGGGCTACGAGCAGTACTTC.

The table lists this clone with a count of one. The chain has TRBV7-9 and TRBJ2-3, with D possibly being TRBD2 (7 bases). The CDR3 covers 17 residues. CDR1 is SEHNR, CDR2 FQNEAQ, per germline (reference sequence). V was pared by 6 bases and J by 0 bases, with 19 bases between. The CDR3 DNA sequence: TGTGCCAGCAGTCAGACCTCAGGGAGGGGGAGCACAGATACGCAGTATTTT. This encodes CASSQTSGRGSTDTQYF.

The gene calls are TRBV2 and TRBJ2-1; 8 positions agree with TRBD1. V trimming: 0 bases; J trimming: 6 bases; junction bases outside the gene matches: 7. This CDR3 contains 16 residues. The V gene's germline CDR1 is SNHLY and CDR2 FYNNEI. CDR3 sequence reads: CASSEALDRESNEQFF. The CDR3 DNA reads as TGTGCCAGCAGTGAAGCGCTGGACAGGGAGTCCAATGAGCAGTTCTTC.

The rearrangement joins TRBV7-9 to TRBJ1-1; tentatively, D is TRBD1 (5 bases). The V gene's germline CDR1 is SEHNR and CDR2 FQNEAQ (reference sequence). This CDR3 comprises 16 residues. V lost 3 bases, J lost 3 bases, and 17 bases lay in between. The CDR3 bases are TGTGCCAGCAGCTTTTTTGGGGGTTCTGGGGACACTGAAGCTTTCTTT. This gives the protein CASSFFGGSGDTEAFF.